The entry below describes one T cell receptor (beta chain). Its matching antigen is unknown. The data stem from a study of radiotherapy plus CTLA-4 blockade in lung cancer. Turning to the study itself: Objective responses were seen in over 15% of patients, disease control in less than 40%.

Using immunoSEQ multiplex PCR, the repertoire was profiled, and TCRdb retains in-frame clones only, with some absent. This sample has roughly 32,000 clones, with around four fifths found just once. Treatment of patients with chemo-refractory metastatic non-small-cell lung cancer consisted of focal radiation plus CTLA-4 blockade with ipilimumab. Per the germline V gene, CDR1 is LGHNA and CDR2 is YNFKEQ. The V and J ends lost 4 bases and 0 bases respectively, with 22 bases between them. The CDR3 has 19 residues. General study points: Early clonal dynamics of blood T cells, together with interferon-beta, were reported as the best response predictor. Blood saw expansion of tumor-derived TCR clones after radiotherapy plus ipilimumab.

This clonotype originated in a human donor with non-small cell lung cancer that progressed on radiotherapy plus ipilimumab. J is TRBJ2-1 and V is TRBV4-2; D is perhaps TRBD2 (6 bases). The sample here was peripheral blood, taken from a patient treated with radiotherapy plus ipilimumab. CDR3 in amino acids: CASSPQGRGGPSSYNEQFF. The CDR3 coding sequence is TGTGCCAGCAGCCCCCAAGGGCGGGGAGGCCCCAGCTCCTACAATGAGCAGTTCTTC.